The T cell receptor beta chain described here comes from a study of cytomegalovirus exposure and HLA in healthy donors. This clone turned up a few times. Its antigen remains unidentified. Study-wide findings and caveats: Analyses of presence and absence presupposed an approximately uniform sequencing depth across donors. There were reportedly fewer N-insertions in an Asian-associated ancestry cluster than the roughly 670-donor mean, in a later analysis.

CDR3 length: 16 amino acids. The V gene's germline CDR1 is MGHRA and CDR2 YSYEKL. V lost 0 bases to trimming and J lost 0 bases, with 10 bases between them. There were likely unrecorded immune exposures, though donors were nominally healthy when sampled. PCR used 60 Vbeta primers and 13 Jbeta primers. Clones were read by immunoSEQ multiplex PCR, and TCRdb kept only the in-frame ones, dropping some. The table has some 130,000 clones, approximately 80% seen once. The sample comprised PBMCs. The source of this sequence is a human donor in good health. This chain uses TRBV4-1 with TRBJ2-3, with unresolved D. The CDR3 DNA reads TGCGCCAGCAGCCAAGATCCTACGATGAGCACAGATACGCAGTATTTT. Amino acids: CASSQDPTMSTDTQYF.